A selection of T cell receptor beta chains follows, all from one sample in a study of chemoradiotherapy in HPV16-positive cancers. Repertoires were generated with immunoSEQ multiplex PCR, while TCRdb's copy carries only in-frame clones and drops some. The sample shows more than 2,000 clones, 80% to 85% of them seen only once. This specimen consisted of tumor tissue, obtained from a patient who underwent chemoradiotherapy. The receptors here all came from a human donor with HPV-associated anogenital cancer. CDR3s include the opening cysteine and the closing phenylalanine or tryptophan. A D gene is named only where the DNA matches it firmly. Not every row has a clone size; where given, it reads once, few, many or a size class.

CDR3 DNA	CDR3 protein	V gene	J gene	clone size	D gene
TGTGCCAGCAGCGTAGATATCGGGCACCAAGAGACCCAGTACTTC	CASSVDIGHQETQYF	TRBV9	TRBJ2-5	.	.
TGTGCCAGCAGCTTGGGCAGGACAGGGATAAACACCGGGGAGCTGTTTTTT	CASSLGRTGINTGELFF	TRBV7-7	TRBJ2-2	.	TRBD1
TGTGCCATCTCCAAGGGCTACGAGCAGTACTTC	CAISKGYEQYF	TRBV10-3	TRBJ2-7	few	.
TGTGCCAGTAGTGTTACAGGGGACCATTCACCCCTCCACTTT	CASSVTGDHSPLHF	TRBV19	TRBJ1-6	.	TRBD1
TGTGCCGCCCGGGACTCGTCCACAGATACGCAGTATTTT	CAARDSSTDTQYF	TRBV30	TRBJ2-3	.	.
TGTGCCAGTAGTGTCACAGGGGGCCTCAGGAATGAGCAGTTCTTC	CASSVTGGLRNEQFF	TRBV19	TRBJ2-1	.	TRBD1
TGCGCCAGCAGCTTGGCCACTGTAACAGATACGCAGTATTTT	CASSLATVTDTQYF	TRBV5-1	TRBJ2-3	.	.
TGCAGCGTTGAAAGGGGCCGAGGCGCGGATACGCAGTATTTT	CSVERGRGADTQYF	TRBV29-1	TRBJ2-3	.	.
TGTGCCAGCAGCGCCCATACAGGGGCGGCCAAAAACATTCAGTACTTC	CASSAHTGAAKNIQYF	TRBV11-2	TRBJ2-4	.	TRBD1
TGTGCCTGGAGTGTAGGGGACCATCAGCCCCAGCATTTT	CAWSVGDHQPQHF	TRBV30	TRBJ1-5	.	.
TGTGCCAGCAGCAACACAGGGGGCGCAGAGACCCAGTACTTC	CASSNTGGAETQYF	TRBV5-8	TRBJ2-5	.	TRBD1
TGTGCCAGCAGCTTATATAGTAGTTATAGGAGGCGAGATACGCAGTATTTT	CASSLYSSYRRRDTQYF	TRBV7-9	TRBJ2-3	.	.
TGCGCCAGCAGCCCTGGACAGTGGGCTGAAGCTTTCTTT	CASSPGQWAEAFF	TRBV4-1	TRBJ1-1	.	.